Listed below are T cell receptor beta chains from one sample, sequenced in a study of shared clonotypes between healthy human individuals. Sequencing used immunoSEQ multiplex PCR; TCRdb keeps in-frame clones, though not all of them. The top ten hold 0.3% of the sample, which has hundreds of thousands of clones, nearly 98% seen once. The sample was naive CD8+ T cells sorted from blood. The source of these receptors is a man aged 25 to 40 in good health. CDR3s include the opening cysteine and the closing phenylalanine or tryptophan. Each record gives: D gene, clone size, V gene, J gene, CDR3 DNA, CDR3 protein. D genes are given only for firm matches. Rows may omit the clone size; those that give it use once, few, many or a size class.

NA	NA	TRBV29-1	TRBJ2-1	TGCAGCGTTGATGGGTCGGTAGGCGACAATGAGCAGTTCTTC	CSVDGSVGDNEQFF
NA	once	TRBV28	TRBJ2-3	TGTGCCAGCAGGGCCCTCAGGGGACTCAGCACAGATACGCAGTATTTT	CASRALRGLSTDTQYF
NA	NA	TRBV7-9	TRBJ1-1	TGTGCCAGCATCGAACGAGTTGAGGACACTGAAGCTTTCTTT	CASIERVEDTEAFF
NA	NA	TRBV7-9	TRBJ2-4	TGTGCCAGCAGCTTAGTCAGGGGAGGGCAAAACATTCAGTACTTC	CASSLVRGGQNIQYF
NA	once	TRBV5-4	TRBJ2-1	TGTGCCAGCAGGCCAGGTGGTTTGGGAGACAATGAGCAGTTCTTC	CASRPGGLGDNEQFF
NA	NA	TRBV28	TRBJ2-7	TGTGCCAGCAGTTTGGAGGGAGAACGACAAGCCTCCTACGAGCAGTACTTC	CASSLEGERQASYEQYF
NA	NA	TRBV2	TRBJ2-7	TGTGCCAGCACAGGGGGAGGCTTAGCGGGGAATTCTGTCCAGCAGTACTTC	CASTGGGLAGNSVQQYF
NA	NA	TRBV10-3	TRBJ1-2	TGTGCCATCAGTGAAGCACAGGGTGGCGGTGGCTACACCTTC	CAISEAQGGGGYTF
TRBD2	NA	TRBV27	TRBJ2-5	TGTGCCAGCAGTTACGGGACTAGCGGGCAAGAGACCCAGTACTTC	CASSYGTSGQETQYF
NA	NA	TRBV28	TRBJ1-5	TGTGCCAGCAGTTTGGCACGCAATCAGCCCCAGCATTTT	CASSLARNQPQHF
NA	NA	TRBV27	TRBJ2-7	TGTGCCAGCAGTTTATCGAACAGCTACGAGCAGTACTTC	CASSLSNSYEQYF
NA	NA	TRBV4-1	TRBJ2-3	TGCGCCAGCAGCCAGGTTGTAGTAGCCACAGATACGCAGTATTTT	CASSQVVVATDTQYF
NA	NA	TRBV7-9	TRBJ2-7	TGTGCCAGCAGCTTAGGGTCAGGATCCTACGAGCAGTACTTC	CASSLGSGSYEQYF
TRBD1	NA	TRBV2	TRBJ2-7	TGTGCCAGCAGTGAAGCGGAGGACAGGTACGAGCAGTACTTC	CASSEAEDRYEQYF
NA	NA	TRBV13	TRBJ2-2	TGTGCCAGCAGCCTAATGAGGGGCCCCGGGGAGCTGTTTTTT	CASSLMRGPGELFF
NA	NA	TRBV9	TRBJ1-1	TGTGCCAGCAGCCTTCGCTCGGACAGTGAAGCTTTCTTT	CASSLRSDSEAFF
TRBD2	NA	TRBV7-2	TRBJ2-3	TGTGCCAGCAGCTCCGGACTAGCGGGAGCGTATACGCAGTATTTT	CASSSGLAGAYTQYF
TRBD2	once	TRBV27	TRBJ2-7	TGTGCCAGCAGTTTACATCCGGGACTAGCCTACGAGCAGTACTTC	CASSLHPGLAYEQYF
TRBD2	NA	TRBV11-2	TRBJ2-1	TGTGCCAGCAGCTTAGTGTCTAGCGGGCCCTACAATGAGCAGTTCTTC	CASSLVSSGPYNEQFF
TRBD2	once	TRBV5-4	TRBJ2-1	TGTGCCAGCAGCCCCAGGACTAGCGGGAGTACCTACAATGAGCAGTTCTTC	CASSPRTSGSTYNEQFF
TRBD2	NA	TRBV27	TRBJ2-1	TGTGCCAGCAGTTTGCTCGATCCGGGACTAGCGGGAGGGCTAGGGCAGTTCTTC	CASSLLDPGLAGGLGQFF
TRBD2	NA	TRBV9	TRBJ2-3	TGTGCCAGCAGCAAGACTAGCGGTGCAGATACGCAGTATTTT	CASSKTSGADTQYF
NA	NA	TRBV7-8	TRBJ2-5	TGTGCCAGCAGCGAAGGAGTTCGAGAGACCCAGTACTTC	CASSEGVRETQYF
TRBD2	NA	TRBV6-5	TRBJ2-5	TGTGCCAGCCGGGGACTAGCGGGAGGACAAGAGACCCAGTACTTC	CASRGLAGGQETQYF
NA	NA	TRBV4-1	TRBJ2-3	TGCGCCAGCAGCCAAGAGTACTTAACTAGCACAGATACGCAGTATTTT	CASSQEYLTSTDTQYF
NA	NA	TRBV27	TRBJ1-1	TGTGCCAGCAGTTTAGGGTACGGGGCGTTAGCTTTCTTT	CASSLGYGALAFF
TRBD2	NA	TRBV14	TRBJ2-2	TGTGCCAGCAGCCAAGTGCGGGGGACCGGGGAGCTGTTTTTT	CASSQVRGTGELFF
TRBD1	NA	TRBV5-5	TRBJ1-5	TGTGCCAGCAGCTTCCGATACAGACAGGGGGGAAGCAATCAGCCCCAGCATTTT	CASSFRYRQGGSNQPQHF